This TCR beta chain was found in a study of cytomegalovirus exposure and HLA in healthy donors. V lost 0 bases and J lost 0, with 13 bases in between. The CDR3 consists of 16 residues. Germline-derived CDR1 and CDR2 are SGHRS and YFSETQ. Study conclusions and caveats: Researchers reported from a later analysis that most CMV-associated TCR beta chains appeared HLA-restricted. The authors listed 180 or so TCR beta chains as cytomegalovirus-associated. Most TCR sequences were seen very rarely across donors, but some public TCRs occurred in many.

The PCR had 60 Vbeta and 13 Jbeta primers. Profiling relied on immunoSEQ multiplex PCR, and the TCRdb table lists in-frame clones only, not all of them. The repertoire consists of 140,000 to 150,000 clones, with about 70% occurring once and the leading ten covering 2.1%. About this clone: Its antigen is still unknown.

Sequences were obtained from PBMCs. This chain links TRBV5-1 with TRBJ2-7, with a tentative D call TRBD2 (7 bases). The source of this sequence is a woman aged 60-75 years in good health and CMV-seropositive. The CDR3 region is CASSLVGRGSSYEQYF. The CDR3 region has the DNA TGCGCCAGCAGCTTGGTTGGGAGGGGGAGCTCCTACGAGCAGTACTTC.